The present T cell receptor beta chain was sequenced within a study of T cell repertoires in aging, cancer and after chemotherapy. Study-wide points: Rebound thymic output was suggested by rising median generation probability during chemotherapy in each cancer cohort.

A mixed TRB-A/B primer pool amplified rearranged TRB by multiplex touch-down PCR. Using its own MiXCR run on the multiplex PCR reads, TCRdb lists one record per CDR3 protein. In the table there are fewer than 2,000 distinct CDR3 sequences, roughly 57% of which are singletons. TCR beta rearrangements were amplified from peripheral blood genomic DNA. This CDR3 has 12 amino acids. The germline V gene encodes CDR1 MNHEY and CDR2 SMNVEV (reference sequence). Trimming pared 6 bases from V and 7 bases from J, leaving 7 bases between. Details on this clonotype: Antigen: not known.

This TCR derives from a human donor with a blood cancer. J is TRBJ1-6 and V is TRBV27; a weak D match, TRBD1 (5 bases). The sample taken for sequencing was blood. The CDR3 here is CASRGGNSPLHF. CDR3 sequence (DNA): TGTGCCAGCAGGGGGGGGAATTCACCCCTCCACTTT.